This passage covers 2 T cell receptor beta chains from one sample sequenced in a study of T cell changes during pregnancy in multiple sclerosis. Assay used: immunoSEQ multiplex PCR; TCRdb lists only in-frame clones, some missing. Of more than 40,000 clones listed, 80% to 90% are singletons. The sequenced sample was CD4+ T cells from peripheral blood mononuclear cells, obtained in the first trimester of pregnancy. The receptors originated from a female donor with multiple sclerosis, enrolled in a pregnancy study.

In DNA form, the CDR3 reads TGTGCCAGCAGCGGAGGGGGGGCAGGCGGGGAGCTGTTTTTT. It encodes CASSGGGAGGELFF. This rearrangement joins TRBV11-2 to TRBJ2-2; D might be TRBD2 (7 bases). Germline V gives CDR1 SGHAT, CDR2 FQNNGV. This CDR3 has 14 residues. Trimming stripped 5 bases from V and 7 bases from J, with 14 bases between.

The chain couples TRBV28 to TRBJ1-1; 9 nucleotides line up with TRBD1. Looked up from germline, CDR1 is MDHEN and CDR2 is SYDVKM. The CDR3 sequence is 15 residues long. Trimming at V came to 5 bases and at J to 5 bases, leaving 9 bases not matched to a gene. As DNA, the CDR3 is TGTGCCAGCAGTCGCACAGGGGGCGCGGGTACTGAAGCTTTCTTT. As protein: CASSRTGGAGTEAFF.